This TCR beta chain was recorded in a study of cytomegalovirus exposure and HLA in healthy donors. In germline, CDR1 is LGHNA, CDR2 YNFKEQ. CDR3 size: 15 residues. Primers for the PCR totalled 60 Vbeta and 13 Jbeta. Using immunoSEQ multiplex PCR, the repertoire was profiled, and TCRdb retains in-frame clones only, with some absent. The sample includes about 76,000 clones, roughly 78% of them seen just once. The J gene is TRBJ2-5, the V gene TRBV4-2, with D perhaps matching TRBD1 (6 bases). The DNA end lines up better with TRBJ2-7; the J call may be wrong. Specimen: PBMCs. The TCR comes from a male donor in good health and CMV-seropositive. The CDR3 bases are TGTGCCAGCAGCCAAGAAAGGGGGAGTGCCCACGAGCAGTACTTC. Protein product: CASSQERGSAHEQYF.